The 21 T cell receptor beta chains reported below all come from one sample, sequenced in a study of CXCR3-negative and CXCR3-positive naive CD8 T cells. Study-wide results and caveats: Greater hydrophobicity was found in TRB CDR3s of CXCR3-positive naive cells than of CXCR3-negative naive cells.

The antigens for these receptors are not known. With UMI labels, 5' RACE was used to prepare the TRB cDNA libraries. TCRdb reprocessed the 5' RACE reads and reports one entry per CDR3 protein, with no DNA. This sample contains approximately 140,000 distinct CDR3 sequences. The sequenced material came from naive CXCR3+ CD8+ T cells from blood. As for subset: CD45RO-CCR7+CD27+CD95- naive CD8+ T cells expressing CXCR3 (TNR3+). These TCRs come from a human donor in good health. Some clones in this sample may be carry-over from other donors' samples.

The rearrangement links TRBV7-8 to TRBJ2-1; TCRdb names TRBD1, which stays unverified in the absence of DNA. The germline CDR1 and CDR2 sequences are SGHVS and FQNEAQ. This CDR3 has 16 residues. This chain's CDR3 is CASSSPGGTYSNEQFF.

V gene TRBV28 combines with J gene TRBJ2-7; the D gene TCRdb calls, TRBD2, cannot be checked with no DNA. The CDR3 sequence is 15 residues long. Germline assignment: CDR1 MDHEN and CDR2 SYDVKM. CDR3 residues: CASSSLVGLDYEQYF.

The chain employs TRBV24-1 and TRBJ2-1. The CDR3 loop spans 13 amino acids. The germline V gene has CDR1 KGHDR and CDR2 SFDVKD. This CDR3 is CATSDLELGEQFF.

The rearrangement links TRBV7-9 to TRBJ2-5; the D call from TCRdb, TRBD1, cannot be confirmed without DNA. The germline CDR1 and CDR2 sequences are SEHNR and FQNEAQ (reference sequence). The CDR3 extends over 14 amino acids. CDR3 loop: CASSPTGDRETQYF.

The chain is built from TRBV29-1 and TRBJ2-7; TCRdb proposes TRBD1, but this gene call is untestable without DNA. The CDR3 consists of 16 residues. Germline V gene lookup returns CDR1 SQVTM and CDR2 ANQGSEA. The chain's CDR3 is CSVGTGAVDRYYEQYF.

V and J are TRBV6-5 and TRBJ1-3. CDR3 length: 13 amino acids. Germline CDR1 and CDR2: MNHEY and SVGAGI. The chain's CDR3 is CASSGMSGNTIYF.

The rearrangement joins TRBV25-1 to TRBJ2-7; TCRdb's assignment of TRBD1 cannot be checked, as there is no DNA. This CDR3 is 16 amino acids long. The germline CDR1 and CDR2 sequences are MGHDK and SYGVNS. This chain's CDR3 is CASSEYPLGASYEQYF.

V gene TRBV3-1 combines with J gene TRBJ2-3. The CDR3 is made up of 12 amino acids. In germline, CDR1 is LGHDT, CDR2 YNNKEL (reference sequence). The CDR3 reads CASSLEDQRQYF.

The chain carries TRBV28 and TRBJ1-5. Germline-derived CDR1 and CDR2 are MDHEN and SYDVKM. The CDR3 totals 15 residues. The CDR3 sequence is CASSLARVSNQPQHF.

This chain links TRBV20-1 with TRBJ1-5; TCRdb selects TRBD1, and the lack of DNA leaves this call unchecked. Germline-derived CDR1 and CDR2 are DFQATT and SNEGSKA (reference sequence). The CDR3 is made up of 15 amino acids. CDR3 amino acids: CSASDIQGSNQPQHF.

The chain links TRBV7-2 to TRBJ1-3. The CDR3 consists of 14 residues. Germline V gene lookup returns CDR1 SGHTA and CDR2 FQGNSA. CDR3 protein: CASSLADSGNTIYF.

The gene calls are TRBV7-2 and TRBJ2-5; checking the TCRdb D call of TRBD2 is not possible without DNA. CDR1 is SGHTA, CDR2 FQGNSA, per germline. The CDR3 covers 14 residues. CDR3 loop: CASSAGTLQETQYF.

The genes are TRBV29-1 and TRBJ2-2; the D call of TRBD2 rests on TCRdb alone, since no DNA is present to check it. Per germline, CDR1 SQVTM and CDR2 ANQGSEA. The CDR3 totals 12 residues. The CDR3 region is CSVPWEAGEPFF.

This rearrangement joins TRBV5-5 to TRBJ2-3; the TRBD1 assignment by TCRdb is unverifiable without DNA. From germline, CDR1 is SGHKS and CDR2 YYEKEE (reference sequence). The CDR3 runs to 15 residues. The CDR3 loop reads CASSLGTAATDTQYF.

The genes are TRBV30 and TRBJ1-1. Germline-derived CDR1 and CDR2 are GTSNPN and SVGIG (reference sequence). The CDR3 sequence is 13 residues long. This chain's CDR3 is CAWSVVRYTEAFF. The full variable domain, rest sourced from reference TRBV30 and TRBJ1-1, is SQTIHQWPATLVQPVGSPLSLECTVEGTSNPNLYWYRQAAGRGLQLLFYSVGIGQISSEVPQNLSASRPQDRQFILSSKKLLLSDSGFYLCAWSVVRYTEAFFGQGTRLTVV.

The rearrangement links TRBV3-1 to TRBJ2-5; with no DNA, the TCRdb D assignment of TRBD2 cannot be verified. Germline loops: CDR1 LGHDT, CDR2 YNNKEL (reference sequence). The CDR3 runs to 15 residues. The CDR3 region is CASSREEDLQETQYF.

This chain links TRBV29-1 with TRBJ1-2; TCRdb gives TRBD1 as the D gene, but with no DNA this cannot be confirmed. The CDR3 covers 15 residues. Germline CDR1 and CDR2: SQVTM and ANQGSEA. CDR3 in amino acids: CSVESGTVRGYGYTF.

The chain has TRBV29-1 and TRBJ1-2. The germline V gene encodes CDR1 SQVTM and CDR2 ANQGSEA. There are 14 residues in the CDR3. CDR3: CSVEDEAQNYGYTF. Using reference TRBV29-1 and TRBJ1-2 for the parts outside the CDR3, the full variable domain is SAVISQKPSRDICQRGTSLTIQCQVDSQVTMMFWYRQQPGQSLTLIATANQGSEATYESGFVIDKFPISRPNLTFSTLTVSNMSPEDSSIYLCSVEDEAQNYGYTFGSGTRLTVV.

This rearrangement joins TRBV12-3 or TRBV12-4 to TRBJ2-1. CDR3 length: 15 amino acids. CDR3 amino acids: CASSLTPYSYNEQFF.

This chain uses TRBV20-1 with TRBJ2-7; the D call from TCRdb, TRBD2, cannot be confirmed without DNA. CDR1 and CDR2 from the germline V gene are DFQATT and SNEGSKA (reference sequence). The CDR3 loop spans 14 amino acids. This CDR3 reads CSADRDSGSYEQYF.

The chain couples TRBV7-8 to TRBJ2-1; the TCRdb D gene call, TRBD1, has no DNA to confirm it. The length of the CDR3 is 14 residues. Germline V gene data show CDR1 as SGHVS and CDR2 as FQNEAQ. The CDR3 loop is CASSLGLGDNEQFF.